This is a list of T cell receptor beta chains from one sample in a study of CD8 T cells in ankylosing spondylitis. MiXCR, run by TCRdb on the 5' RACE reads, gives a single entry per CDR3 protein. The sample yields some 200,000 distinct CDR3 sequences, roughly 13% seen once. Sequenced input: blood, either unsorted or a sorted T cell fraction (not recorded which). The source of these receptors is a male donor with ankylosing spondylitis or in good health (not recorded which). Both conserved end residues are part of each CDR3. A D gene is named only where the DNA matches it firmly. Size values are once, few and many counts, or a class for expanded clones, and some rows have none.

v_gene: TRBV2
d_gene: TRBD1
abundance: -
j_gene: TRBJ2-7
CDR3nt: TGTGCCAGCAGTGACCCAGCAGGGGGCTCCTACGAGCAGTACTTC
CDR3aa: CASSDPAGGSYEQYF

v_gene: TRBV7-9
d_gene: -
abundance: few
j_gene: TRBJ1-1
CDR3nt: TGTGCCAGCAGCCCCCTCTCCGTTAGAACAGGCGGCACTGAAGCTTTCTTT
CDR3aa: CASSPLSVRTGGTEAFF

v_gene: TRBV20-1
d_gene: TRBD2
abundance: -
j_gene: TRBJ2-7
CDR3nt: TGCTGTGCTAGAGCTGGGACTAGCGGGAGGTCCAGCTCCTACGAGCAGTACTTC
CDR3aa: CCARAGTSGRSSSYEQYF

v_gene: TRBV3-1
d_gene: -
abundance: few
j_gene: TRBJ2-1
CDR3nt: TGTGCCAGCAGCCAAGATCCACGGGAGCAGTTCTTC
CDR3aa: CASSQDPREQFF

v_gene: TRBV5-6
d_gene: -
abundance: -
j_gene: TRBJ1-1
CDR3nt: TGTGCCAGCAGCTTGGGGGTCCAAGGCCCTGAAGCTTTCTTT
CDR3aa: CASSLGVQGPEAFF

v_gene: TRBV11-2
d_gene: -
abundance: -
j_gene: TRBJ1-5
CDR3nt: TGTGCCAGCAGCCTGAATGGGGGGCCGAGCCAGCCCCAGCATTTT
CDR3aa: CASSLNGGPSQPQHF

v_gene: TRBV7-9
d_gene: -
abundance: many
j_gene: TRBJ1-1
CDR3nt: TGTGCCAGCATTCCCCCCAGGGAGGTCACTGAAGCTTTCTTT
CDR3aa: CASIPPREVTEAFF

v_gene: TRBV6-1
d_gene: TRBD2
abundance: -
j_gene: TRBJ2-7
CDR3nt: TGTGCCAGCAGTACACAACTAGCGGGGAACTACGAGCAGTACTTC
CDR3aa: CASSTQLAGNYEQYF

v_gene: TRBV4-1
d_gene: -
abundance: many
j_gene: TRBJ2-7
CDR3nt: TGCGCCAGCAGCCGAGGGTTCCGGTACGAGCAGTACTTC
CDR3aa: CASSRGFRYEQYF

v_gene: TRBV23-1
d_gene: TRBD2
abundance: few
j_gene: TRBJ2-1
CDR3nt: TGCGCCAGCAGTCTGGAAGTCGGACTAGGGTACGGAGAGCAGTTCTTC
CDR3aa: CASSLEVGLGYGEQFF

v_gene: TRBV29-1
d_gene: -
abundance: many
j_gene: TRBJ1-1
CDR3nt: TGCAGCGTCATGTGGTTTCGGACCATGAACACTGAAGCTTTCTTT
CDR3aa: CSVMWFRTMNTEAFF

v_gene: TRBV10-3
d_gene: -
abundance: -
j_gene: TRBJ2-6
CDR3nt: TGTGCCATCAGTGAGCCACAGACGGGCTCTGGGGCCAACGTCCTGACTTTC
CDR3aa: CAISEPQTGSGANVLTF

v_gene: TRBV12-3/TRBV12-4
d_gene: -
abundance: -
j_gene: TRBJ2-3
CDR3nt: TGTGCCAGCAGTCTCCAACACCCTTCTAGCACAGATACGCAGTATTTT
CDR3aa: CASSLQHPSSTDTQYF

v_gene: TRBV2
d_gene: -
abundance: -
j_gene: TRBJ1-5
CDR3nt: TGTGCCAGCAGTGACAGGGGCACGGGCAATCAGCCCCAGCATTTT
CDR3aa: CASSDRGTGNQPQHF

v_gene: TRBV12-3/TRBV12-4
d_gene: -
abundance: -
j_gene: TRBJ1-5
CDR3nt: TGTGCCAGCAGTTTTGACCAAATAGCCCAGCATTTT
CDR3aa: CASSFDQIAQHF

v_gene: TRBV4-1
d_gene: TRBD1
abundance: many
j_gene: TRBJ1-1
CDR3nt: TGCGCCAGCAGCCAAGATCCAGGACAGGGGATGAACACTGAAGCTTTCTTT
CDR3aa: CASSQDPGQGMNTEAFF

v_gene: TRBV29-1
d_gene: -
abundance: -
j_gene: TRBJ2-7
CDR3nt: TGCAGCGTTGTTGGAGGCGGGAACTACGAGCAGTACTTC
CDR3aa: CSVVGGGNYEQYF

v_gene: TRBV27
d_gene: TRBD2
abundance: many
j_gene: TRBJ2-5
CDR3nt: TGTGCCAGCAGCCCCGGACTAGCGGGAGGGGAGACCCAGTACTTC
CDR3aa: CASSPGLAGGETQYF

v_gene: TRBV27
d_gene: TRBD1
abundance: -
j_gene: TRBJ1-1
CDR3nt: TGTGCCAGCAGTTCCCGAGGGACAGGGGTAACTGAAGCTTTCTTT
CDR3aa: CASSSRGTGVTEAFF

v_gene: TRBV12-3/TRBV12-4
d_gene: TRBD2
abundance: many
j_gene: TRBJ2-1
CDR3nt: TGTGCCAGCAACTTAGCGGGGGGTTCCTACAATGAGCAGTTCTTC
CDR3aa: CASNLAGGSYNEQFF

v_gene: TRBV5-1
d_gene: -
abundance: few
j_gene: TRBJ2-2
CDR3nt: TGCGCCAGCAGCTTGGGAGGGATCGCGTCCGGGGAGCTGTTTTTT
CDR3aa: CASSLGGIASGELFF

v_gene: TRBV7-9
d_gene: TRBD2
abundance: few
j_gene: TRBJ2-3
CDR3nt: TGTGCCAGCAGCTCTAGGACTAGCGGGTCTAGCACAGATACGCAGTATTTT
CDR3aa: CASSSRTSGSSTDTQYF

v_gene: TRBV5-6
d_gene: TRBD1
abundance: many
j_gene: TRBJ1-2
CDR3nt: TGTGCCAGCAGTCGCGGACAGGCCGGAGCTAACTATGGCTACACCTTC
CDR3aa: CASSRGQAGANYGYTF

v_gene: TRBV12-3/TRBV12-4
d_gene: -
abundance: many
j_gene: TRBJ1-2
CDR3nt: TGTGCCAGCACTATAGGTGGGGGGAACGGCTACACCTTC
CDR3aa: CASTIGGGNGYTF

v_gene: TRBV12-3/TRBV12-4
d_gene: -
abundance: -
j_gene: TRBJ2-1
CDR3nt: TGTGCCAGCAGCTTGAGCAGCGGCTTGGACAATGAGCAGTTCTTC
CDR3aa: CASSLSSGLDNEQFF

v_gene: TRBV6-1
d_gene: -
abundance: few
j_gene: TRBJ1-2
CDR3nt: TGTGCCAGCAGTGACGGGGACGTAGCTAACTATGGCTACACCTTC
CDR3aa: CASSDGDVANYGYTF

v_gene: TRBV29-1
d_gene: -
abundance: many
j_gene: TRBJ2-1
CDR3nt: TGCAGCGTTGAAGCGGACAACTACAATGAGCAGTTCTTC
CDR3aa: CSVEADNYNEQFF

v_gene: TRBV5-1
d_gene: -
abundance: -
j_gene: TRBJ2-7
CDR3nt: TGCGCCAGCAGCCCGAGAAAGGGTGATGGATCCTACGAGCAGTACTTC
CDR3aa: CASSPRKGDGSYEQYF

v_gene: TRBV15
d_gene: TRBD1
abundance: -
j_gene: TRBJ2-3
CDR3nt: TGTGCCACCAGCAGAGACAGGACAGGGGGCTCAGATACGCAGTATTTT
CDR3aa: CATSRDRTGGSDTQYF

v_gene: TRBV27
d_gene: -
abundance: few
j_gene: TRBJ2-7
CDR3nt: TGTGCCACCTCCTCCCCCGGGCAGGGGAATTACGAGCAGTACTTC
CDR3aa: CATSSPGQGNYEQYF